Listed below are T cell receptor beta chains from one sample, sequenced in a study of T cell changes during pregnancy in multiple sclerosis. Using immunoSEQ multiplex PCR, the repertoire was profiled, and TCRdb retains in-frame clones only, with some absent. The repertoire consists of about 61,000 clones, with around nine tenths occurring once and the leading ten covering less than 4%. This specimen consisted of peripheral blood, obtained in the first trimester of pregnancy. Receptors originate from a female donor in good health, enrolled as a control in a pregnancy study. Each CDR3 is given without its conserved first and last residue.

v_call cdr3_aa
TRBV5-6 ASSPGTGYGYT
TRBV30 AWSVRQGAQNTEAF
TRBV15 ATSTTGNGQPQH
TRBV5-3 ARSLAKPFRGGELF
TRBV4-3 ASSTATGGPQETQY
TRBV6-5 ASSYGRDYEQY
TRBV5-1 ASSERGMNTEAF
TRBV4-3 ASSQEAQREQF
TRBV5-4 ATSSGSNEQF
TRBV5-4 ASSSFYEQY
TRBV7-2 ASSLVTGGAGQPQH
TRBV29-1 SVLSDEQF
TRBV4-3 ASSQDSKSGDSYNEQF
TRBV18 ASSPGARADRGYT
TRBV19 ARLPGQGRETQY
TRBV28 ASSLFLTGANPYEQY
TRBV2 ASRGAGYVTLH
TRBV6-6 ASREGLAISYEQY
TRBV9 ASSATGTGLTYGYT
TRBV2 ASNWRVTNEKLF
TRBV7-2 ASSPDPGGETQY
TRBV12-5 ASGIGQGLEKLF
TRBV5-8 ASSFQPGQGLRYGYT
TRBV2 ASSGTREFNEQY